The next 18 T cell receptor beta chains were all read from a single sample in a study of Ad26.COV2.S vaccination and SARS-CoV-2 variants. As for treatment: around 19 received Ad26.COV2.S at low or high dose, single or two shots; a few received placebo; per-sample allocation not given. Following the first vaccine or placebo injection, samples were taken on day 63. Clones were sequenced by immunoSEQ multiplex PCR, and TCRdb holds only the in-frame ones, with some missing. This sample has over 400,000 clones, with approximately 89% found just once. Specimen: peripheral blood, collected in a trial of Ad26.COV2.S vaccine versus placebo. The receptors here all came from a person between 18 and 59 years old who received the Ad26.COV2.S COVID-19 vaccine or a placebo.

The chain uses TRBV29-1 and TRBJ2-3; weak D call: TRBD2 (5 bases). V dropped 7 bases and J dropped 8 bases, with 22 bases sitting between them. CDR3 length: 14 residues. In germline, CDR1 is SQVTM, CDR2 ANQGSEA. The CDR3 sequence is CSGDGLASQGTQYF. The CDR3 DNA sequence: TGCAGCGGTGACGGGCTAGCTAGCCAAGGTACGCAGTATTTT.

In its sample, this clone was seen a few times. The chain couples TRBV20-1 to TRBJ1-2; D is ambiguous. Germline V gene lookup returns CDR1 DFQATT and CDR2 SNEGSKA (reference sequence). CDR3 length: 11 residues. V lost 4 bases, J lost 4 bases, and 7 bases lay in between. This CDR3 reads CSATGPYGYTF. The CDR3 bases are TGCAGTGCTACTGGACCCTATGGCTACACCTTC.

This clone was seen once. The rearrangement joins TRBV18 to TRBJ2-2, with unresolved D. The V end was cut by 1 base, the J end by 7 bases, with 10 bases between. CDR1 KGHSH and CDR2 LQKENI come from the germline V gene. The CDR3 has 14 amino acids. The CDR3 spells CASSPLTVGGELFF. DNA of the CDR3: TGTGCCAGCTCACCACTGACGGTGGGCGGGGAGCTGTTTTTT.

V gene TRBV28 combines with J gene TRBJ1-1; D is unclear. Germline V gene data show CDR1 as MDHEN and CDR2 as SYDVKM. The CDR3 runs 14 residues. Trimming stripped 3 bases from V and 11 bases from J, with 19 bases between. Written as DNA, the CDR3 is TGTGCCAGCAGTTTTCAGCGGGCGATTAGTGGTGCTTTCTTT. It yields the protein CASSFQRAISGAFF.

Here the CDR3 DNA reads TGTGCCAGCTCACCGGAGTCACGGCAGGGAAATGGCTACACCTTC. This encodes CASSPESRQGNGYTF. This chain uses TRBV18 with TRBJ1-2, with D possibly being TRBD1 (5 bases). Germline V CDR1 and CDR2: KGHSH, LQKENI. The ends were cut back, 3 bases at V and 6 bases at J, with 17 bases in the middle. There are 15 residues in the CDR3.

This chain uses TRBV27 with TRBJ2-7; tentatively, D is TRBD1 (7 bases). Germline V gene sequence: CDR1 MNHEY, CDR2 SMNVEV (reference sequence). This CDR3 region has 16 residues. The V and J ends lost 3 bases and 3 bases respectively, with 18 bases between them. This chain's CDR3 is CASSFSGGTAFYEQYF. CDR3 nucleotides: TGTGCCAGCAGTTTTAGTGGCGGGACAGCGTTCTACGAGCAGTACTTC.

This chain uses TRBV19 with TRBJ2-7; 9 positions agree with TRBD2. The CDR3 spans 15 residues. CDR1 is LNHDA and CDR2 is SQIVND in the germline V gene (reference sequence). The V gene end was trimmed by 5 bases and the J gene end by 0 bases; junction bases not matched to a gene: 5. CDR3 nucleotides: TGTGCCAGTAGTGGCGGGACTAGCCGCTCCTACGAGCAGTACTTC. Protein product: CASSGGTSRSYEQYF.

This chain links TRBV5-1 with TRBJ2-1; D gene uncertain. Trimming pared 0 bases from V and 2 bases from J, leaving 12 bases between. Germline values: CDR1 SGHRS, CDR2 YFSETQ. The CDR3 extends over 16 amino acids. CDR3 nucleotides: TGCGCCAGCAGCTTGGAACCGCCTTCAACCTACAATGAGCAGTTCTTC. Amino acid sequence: CASSLEPPSTYNEQFF.

The V and J genes are TRBV9 and TRBJ2-3; no definite D call. There are 12 residues in the CDR3. V lost 3 bases, J lost 5 bases, and 7 bases lay in between. CDR1 is SGDLS, CDR2 YYNGEE, per germline. CDR3 sequence (DNA): TGTGCCAGCAGCGCCTCGGGAGATACGCAGTATTTT. This codes for CASSASGDTQYF. Together with reference TRBV9 and TRBJ2-3, the CDR3 gives the full variable domain: DSGVTQTPKHLITATGQRVTLRCSPRSGDLSVYWYQQSLDQGLQFLIQYYNGEERAKGNILERFSAQQFPDLHSELNLSSLELGDSALYFCASSASGDTQYFGPGTRLTVL.

The chain recombines TRBV29-1 with TRBJ1-1, with D unresolved. CDR1 and CDR2 (germline): SQVTM, ANQGSEA. V gave up 4 bases and J gave up 0 bases, with 12 bases separating them. The CDR3 loop spans 14 amino acids. The CDR3 here is CSVGQILMNTEAFF. The CDR3 region has the DNA TGCAGCGTTGGCCAGATATTAATGAACACTGAAGCTTTCTTT.

V usage is TRBV6-5 and J usage is TRBJ1-2, with a weak D call TRBD1 (6 bases). CDR1 and CDR2 (germline): MNHEY, SVGAGI. V was clipped by 3 bases and J by 4 bases, with 15 bases between them. This CDR3 contains 15 residues. CDR3 in DNA: TGTGCCAGCAGTTATGTGGCAGGGGCTTTCTATGGCTACACCTTC. Translated: CASSYVAGAFYGYTF.

This chain connects TRBV5-6 to TRBJ1-2; D unclear. The germline V gene has CDR1 SGHDT and CDR2 YYEEEE. V gave up 1 base and J gave up 4 bases, with 14 bases separating them. The CDR3 has 15 amino acids. This CDR3 is CASSLWQIYPYGYTF. CDR3 coding DNA: TGTGCCAGCAGCTTGTGGCAGATCTATCCCTATGGCTACACCTTC.

This rearrangement joins TRBV7-3 to TRBJ2-2; D call uncertain. V gave up 4 bases and J gave up 7 bases, with 10 bases separating them. CDR3 length: 13 residues. Germline values: CDR1 SGHTA, CDR2 FQGTGA. The CDR3 DNA follows: TGTGCCAGCAGCTCCTCCATGGGCGGGGAGCTGTTTTTT. It yields the protein CASSSSMGGELFF.

This sequence joins TRBV29-1 and TRBJ2-2; possible D gene TRBD1, 6 bases. V lost 4 bases and J lost 5, with 23 bases in between. The CDR3 runs to 17 residues. CDR1 and CDR2 from the germline V gene are SQVTM and ANQGSEA. The CDR3 region has the DNA TGCAGCGTTGGAAAACCCCGGGACACCCAAGGGACCGGGGAGCTGTTTTTT. It codes for CSVGKPRDTQGTGELFF.

V usage is TRBV2 and J usage is TRBJ2-3, with 10 bases identical to TRBD2. V shed 4 bases, J shed 1 base, and the junction held 8 bases outside the gene matches. Germline V gene data show CDR1 as SNHLY and CDR2 as FYNNEI. The CDR3 sequence is 17 residues long. The DNA of the CDR3 is TGTGCCAGCAGTGCAGGACTAGCGGTCGGGGGCACAGATACGCAGTATTTT. As protein: CASSAGLAVGGTDTQYF.

The chain is built from TRBV7-3 and TRBJ1-1; D remains unclear. Germline V CDR1 and CDR2: SGHTA, FQGTGA. The CDR3 loop spans 13 amino acids. Trimming removed 5 bases at V and 3 bases at J, with 10 bases between. The CDR3 sequence is CASSRPPYTEAFF. The CDR3 region has the DNA TGTGCCAGCAGCCGCCCCCCGTACACTGAAGCTTTCTTT.

CDR3 in amino acids: CASSQDLRGTYGYTF. The CDR3 nucleotides are TGTGCCAGCAGCCAAGATTTAAGAGGGACCTATGGCTACACCTTC. The genes are TRBV4-2 and TRBJ1-2; possible D gene TRBD1, 5 bases. Germline V gene data show CDR1 as LGHNA and CDR2 as YNFKEQ. This CDR3 region has 15 residues. Trimming took 0 bases from V and 4 from J, leaving 12 bases between them.

The chain combines TRBV7-3 with TRBJ2-5, with a tentative D call TRBD2 (6 bases). The V end was cut by 3 bases, the J end by 5 bases, with 16 bases between. The germline V gene encodes CDR1 SGHTA and CDR2 FQGTGA. The CDR3 length is 15 residues. In nucleotides, the CDR3 is TGTGCCAGCAGCTTTTCCGGAGGGGCAGGGGAGACCCAGTACTTC. This translates into CASSFSGGAGETQYF.